A selection of T cell receptor beta chains follows, all from one sample in a study of blood T cell repertoires in COVID-19. Data came from immunoSEQ multiplex PCR; TCRdb stores just in-frame clones and leaves some out. The sample consists of fewer than 250,000 clones, 82% of them appearing once. The material sequenced was peripheral blood. The receptors were gathered from a woman in her 70s with acute or convalescent COVID-19. The conserved cysteine and the conserved F or W are not part of the CDR3 here.

J,V,CDR3
TRBJ2-7,TRBV7-2,ASSSGSAYEQY
TRBJ1-6,TRBV4-3,ASSQEARVSGSPLH
TRBJ2-7,TRBV6-5,ASRQGRLRNEQY
TRBJ1-6,TRBV5-4,ASSLASGGIEWDSPLH
TRBJ2-7,TRBV28,ASNYRADSYEQY
TRBJ1-2,TRBV4-1,ASSQQGLDGYT
TRBJ1-2,TRBV7-2,AGNQQQGNYGYT
TRBJ1-1,TRBV6-1,ASSEHSTGAGTEAF
TRBJ2-1,TRBV10-3,AITLGSGSYNEQF
TRBJ2-2,TRBV11-2,ASSSRGAVAGELF
TRBJ1-4,TRBV2,ASRRTTAEKLF
TRBJ1-2,TRBV5-1,ASKTGDINYGYT
TRBJ2-1,TRBV29-1,SVVFLAGVSPSSYNEQF
TRBJ1-2,TRBV7-9,ASSLLDRVGYGYT
TRBJ1-2,TRBV2,ASKDENEYGYT
TRBJ1-5,TRBV18,ASSRDRANQPQH
TRBJ1-2,TRBV28,ASSGTASVLL
TRBJ1-6,TRBV2,ASSAQGNNSPLH
TRBJ1-1,TRBV19,ASSPRKGLNTEAF
TRBJ1-2,TRBV5-6,ASTGNYGYT
TRBJ2-3,TRBV6-1,ASSETLAGGTDTQY
TRBJ2-5,TRBV7-2,ASSSLAGYQETQY
TRBJ1-4,TRBV7-2,ASSLQGTNEKLF
TRBJ1-3,TRBV29-1,SVVSNSGNTIY
TRBJ1-5,TRBV28,ASSRGQGGRPQH
TRBJ2-2,TRBV5-6,ASSFSGLSTGELF
TRBJ1-4,TRBV7-2,ASSGMGGSSEKLF
TRBJ1-2,TRBV2,ASSETGAGDGYT
TRBJ1-3,TRBV6-5,ASSYSQGVGNTIY
TRBJ2-3,TRBV28,ASSLAASTDTQY
TRBJ1-1,TRBV28,ASSLIYLGDTEAF
TRBJ1-6,TRBV5-1,ASSLGGTAYNSPLH
TRBJ1-1,TRBV5-1,ASSGSGVPNTEAF
TRBJ1-2,TRBV5-6,ASSAGPNYGYT
TRBJ1-1,TRBV28,ASSLRGTEAF
TRBJ1-1,TRBV4-3,ASSLSGQLEAF
TRBJ1-1,TRBV19,ASSHRDRGRPEAF
TRBJ1-3,TRBV6-2/TRBV6-3,ASSPDHRRPSSGNTIY
TRBJ1-2,TRBV28,ASSRTGAPFYGYT
TRBJ1-1,TRBV19,ASRIDRAAEAF
TRBJ2-5,TRBV6-2/TRBV6-3,ASSSPGRETQY
TRBJ2-7,TRBV2,ASSEGRGGVYEQY
TRBJ1-4,TRBV5-1,ASRTGPNEKLF
TRBJ1-2,TRBV7-2,ASSLGHRNYGYT
TRBJ1-2,TRBV19,ASSQRGGYT
TRBJ1-5,TRBV4-2,ASSQDPQGGNQPQH
TRBJ1-2,TRBV7-2,ASSTLAGDYGYT
TRBJ2-5,TRBV14,ASSKGVETQY
TRBJ2-2,TRBV4-3,ASSQLVAGELF
TRBJ1-2,TRBV7-8,ASSFGSTGTGYT
TRBJ1-3,TRBV3-1/TRBV3-2,ASSRMGTVASGNTIY
TRBJ1-1,TRBV2,ASSSRGWVTEAF
TRBJ2-1,TRBV6-6,ASSRLPGLMDNEQF
TRBJ1-3,TRBV6-2/TRBV6-3,ASSYLTGWSGNTIY
TRBJ2-1,TRBV6-4,ASSLQPTSGGLDNEQF
TRBJ2-7,TRBV10-3,AISSGGGDYEQY
TRBJ1-1,TRBV5-4,ASSPGTGAGNTEAF
TRBJ1-5,TRBV20-1,SASNRAPVGQPQH